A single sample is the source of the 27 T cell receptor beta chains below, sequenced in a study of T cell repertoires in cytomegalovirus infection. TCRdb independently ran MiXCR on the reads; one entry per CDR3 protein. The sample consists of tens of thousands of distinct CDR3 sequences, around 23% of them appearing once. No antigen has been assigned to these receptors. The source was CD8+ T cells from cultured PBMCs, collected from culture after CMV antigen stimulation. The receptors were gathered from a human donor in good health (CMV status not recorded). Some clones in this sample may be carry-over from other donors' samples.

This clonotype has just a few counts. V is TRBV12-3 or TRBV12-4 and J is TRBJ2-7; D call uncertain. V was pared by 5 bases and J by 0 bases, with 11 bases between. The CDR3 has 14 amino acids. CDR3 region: CASSPRMVSYEQYF. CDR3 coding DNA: TGTGCCAGCAGTCCGCGGATGGTCTCCTACGAGCAGTACTTC.

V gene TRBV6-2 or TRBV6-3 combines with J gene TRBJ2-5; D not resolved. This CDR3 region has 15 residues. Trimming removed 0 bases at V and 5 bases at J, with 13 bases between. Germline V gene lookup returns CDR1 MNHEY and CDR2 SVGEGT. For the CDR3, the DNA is TGTGCCAGCAGTTACTCGACGGCCGTTTTGGAGACCCAGTACTTC. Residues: CASSYSTAVLETQYF.

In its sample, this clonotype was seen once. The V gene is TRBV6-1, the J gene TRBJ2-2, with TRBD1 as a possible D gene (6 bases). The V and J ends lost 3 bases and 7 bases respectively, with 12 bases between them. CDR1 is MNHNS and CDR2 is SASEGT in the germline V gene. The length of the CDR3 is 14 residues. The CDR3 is CASSDLGADGELFF. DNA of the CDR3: TGTGCCAGCAGTGATCTGGGGGCGGACGGGGAGCTGTTTTTT.

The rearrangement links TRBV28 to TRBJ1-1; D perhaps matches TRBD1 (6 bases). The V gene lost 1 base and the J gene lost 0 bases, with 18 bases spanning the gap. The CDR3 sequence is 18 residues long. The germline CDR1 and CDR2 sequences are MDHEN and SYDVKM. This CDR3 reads CASSLYERGVSLNTEAFF. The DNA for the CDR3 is TGTGCCAGCAGTTTATATGAGAGGGGGGTCTCCCTGAACACTGAAGCTTTCTTT.

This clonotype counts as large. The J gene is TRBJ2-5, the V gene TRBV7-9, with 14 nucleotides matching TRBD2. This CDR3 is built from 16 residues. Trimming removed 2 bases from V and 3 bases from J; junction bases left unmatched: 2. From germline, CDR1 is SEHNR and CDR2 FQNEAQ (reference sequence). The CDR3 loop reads CASSLMGLAGEETQYF. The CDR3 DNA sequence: TGTGCCAGCAGCTTAATGGGACTAGCGGGGGAAGAGACCCAGTACTTC.

CDR3 sequence reads: CASSHGIIQYF. CDR3 sequence (DNA): TGTGCCAGCAGCCATGGTATCATTCAGTACTTC. The genes are TRBV14 and TRBJ2-4; the D is unclear. There are 11 residues in the CDR3. V was clipped by 3 bases and J by 9 bases, with 6 bases between them. Germline values: CDR1 SGHDN, CDR2 FVKESK. Complete variable domain (other parts from reference TRBV14 and TRBJ2-4): EAGVTQFPSHSVIEKGQTVTLRCDPISGHDNLYWYRRVMGKEIKFLLHFVKESKQDESGMPNNRFLAERTGGTYSTLKVQPAELEDSGVYFCASSHGIIQYFGAGTRLSVL.

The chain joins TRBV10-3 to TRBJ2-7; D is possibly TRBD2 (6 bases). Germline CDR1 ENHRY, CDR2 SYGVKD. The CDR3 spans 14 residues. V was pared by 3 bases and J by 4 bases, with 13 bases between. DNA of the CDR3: TGTGCCATCAGTGAAGGGCTAGCGCTATACGAGCAGTACTTC. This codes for CAISEGLALYEQYF.

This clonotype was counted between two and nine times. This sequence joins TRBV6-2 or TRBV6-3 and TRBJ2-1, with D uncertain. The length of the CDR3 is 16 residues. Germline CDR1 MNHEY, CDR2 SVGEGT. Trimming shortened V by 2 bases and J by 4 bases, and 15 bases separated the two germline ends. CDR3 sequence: CASSYGPLWEYNEQFF. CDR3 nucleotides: TGTGCCAGCAGTTACGGTCCTCTTTGGGAATACAATGAGCAGTTCTTC.

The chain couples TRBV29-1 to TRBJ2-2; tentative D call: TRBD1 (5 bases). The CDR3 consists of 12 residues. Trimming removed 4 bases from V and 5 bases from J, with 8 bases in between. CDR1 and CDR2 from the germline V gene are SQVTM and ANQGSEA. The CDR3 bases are TGCAGCGTTGGACAGCCTACCGGGGAGCTGTTTTTT. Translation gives CSVGQPTGELFF.

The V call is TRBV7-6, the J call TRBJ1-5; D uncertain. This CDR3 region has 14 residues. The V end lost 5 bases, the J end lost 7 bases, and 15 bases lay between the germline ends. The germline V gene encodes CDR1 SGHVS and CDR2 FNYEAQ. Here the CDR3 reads CASSQGGSGQPQHF. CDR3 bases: TGTGCCAGCAGCCAAGGTGGGTCGGGGCAGCCCCAGCATTTT.

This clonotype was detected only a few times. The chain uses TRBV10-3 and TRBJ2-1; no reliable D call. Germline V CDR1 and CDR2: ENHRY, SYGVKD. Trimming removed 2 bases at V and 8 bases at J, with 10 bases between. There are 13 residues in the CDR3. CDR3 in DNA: TGTGCCATCAGTGAGCGGATCACGGATGAGCAGTTCTTC. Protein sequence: CAISERITDEQFF.

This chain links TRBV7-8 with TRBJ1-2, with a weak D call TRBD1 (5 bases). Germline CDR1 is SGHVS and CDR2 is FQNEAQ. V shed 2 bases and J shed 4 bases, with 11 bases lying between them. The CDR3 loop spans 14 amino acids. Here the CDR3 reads CASSLLGPTYGYTF. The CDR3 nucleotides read TGTGCCAGCAGCTTACTGGGACCGACCTATGGCTACACCTTC.

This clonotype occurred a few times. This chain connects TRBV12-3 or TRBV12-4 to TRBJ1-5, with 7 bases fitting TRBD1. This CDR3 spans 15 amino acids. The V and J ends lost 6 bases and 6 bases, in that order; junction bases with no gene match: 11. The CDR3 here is CASSLRGAEGQPQHF. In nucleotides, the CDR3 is TGTGCCAGCAGCCTCAGGGGGGCGGAGGGTCAGCCCCAGCATTTT.

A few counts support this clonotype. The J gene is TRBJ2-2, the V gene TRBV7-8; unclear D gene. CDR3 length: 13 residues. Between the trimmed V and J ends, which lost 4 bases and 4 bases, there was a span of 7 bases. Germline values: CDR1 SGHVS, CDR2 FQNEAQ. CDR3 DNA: TGTGCCAGCAGCTCTCGGCGCACCGGGGAGCTGTTTTTT. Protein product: CASSSRRTGELFF.

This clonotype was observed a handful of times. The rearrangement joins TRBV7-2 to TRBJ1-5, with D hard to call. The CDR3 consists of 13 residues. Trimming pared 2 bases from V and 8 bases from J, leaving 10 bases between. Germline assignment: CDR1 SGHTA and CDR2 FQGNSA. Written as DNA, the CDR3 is TGTGCCAGCAGCTTACCCGGGAGTAAGCCCCAGCATTTT. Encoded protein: CASSLPGSKPQHF.

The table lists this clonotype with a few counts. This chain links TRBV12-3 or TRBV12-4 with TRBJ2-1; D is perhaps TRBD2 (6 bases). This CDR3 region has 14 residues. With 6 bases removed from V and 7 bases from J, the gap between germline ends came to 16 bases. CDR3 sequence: CASSPAGLANEQFF. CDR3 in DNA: TGTGCCAGCAGCCCCGCCGGTCTAGCGAATGAGCAGTTCTTC.

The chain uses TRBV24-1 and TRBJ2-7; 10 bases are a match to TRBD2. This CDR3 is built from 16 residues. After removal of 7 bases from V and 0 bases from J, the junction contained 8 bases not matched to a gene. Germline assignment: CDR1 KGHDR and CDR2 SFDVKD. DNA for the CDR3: TGTGCCACCAGCCCCGGGACTAGCGTTAGCTCCTACGAGCAGTACTTC. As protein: CATSPGTSVSSYEQYF.

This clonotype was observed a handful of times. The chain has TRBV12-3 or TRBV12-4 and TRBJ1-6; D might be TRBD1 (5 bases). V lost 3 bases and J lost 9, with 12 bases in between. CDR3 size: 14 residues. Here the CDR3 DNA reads TGTGCCAGCAGTTTTGGGGGGTACGGTTCACCCCTCCACTTT. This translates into CASSFGGYGSPLHF.

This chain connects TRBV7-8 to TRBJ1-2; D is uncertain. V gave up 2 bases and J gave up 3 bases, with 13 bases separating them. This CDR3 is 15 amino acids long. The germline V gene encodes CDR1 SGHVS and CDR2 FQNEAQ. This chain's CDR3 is CASSLSSGTHYGYTF. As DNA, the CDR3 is TGTGCCAGCAGCTTATCCTCAGGAACTCACTATGGCTACACCTTC.

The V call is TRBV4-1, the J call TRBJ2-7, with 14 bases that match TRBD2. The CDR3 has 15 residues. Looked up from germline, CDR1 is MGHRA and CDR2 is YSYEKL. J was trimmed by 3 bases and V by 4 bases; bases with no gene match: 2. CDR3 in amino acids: CASSPGLAGGYEQYF. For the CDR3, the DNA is TGCGCCAGCAGCCCCGGACTAGCGGGAGGCTACGAGCAGTACTTC.

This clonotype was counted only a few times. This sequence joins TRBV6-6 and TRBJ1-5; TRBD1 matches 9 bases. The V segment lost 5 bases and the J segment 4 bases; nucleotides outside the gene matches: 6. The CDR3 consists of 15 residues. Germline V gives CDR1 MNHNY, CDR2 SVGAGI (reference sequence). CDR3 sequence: CASSGGQGWNQPQHF. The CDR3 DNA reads TGTGCCAGCAGTGGGGGACAGGGTTGGAATCAGCCCCAGCATTTT.

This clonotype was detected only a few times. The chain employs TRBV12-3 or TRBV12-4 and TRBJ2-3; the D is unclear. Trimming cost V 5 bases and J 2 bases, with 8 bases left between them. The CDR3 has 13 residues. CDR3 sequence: CASSRLDTDTQYF. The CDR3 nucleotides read TGTGCCAGCAGTCGTTTAGACACAGATACGCAGTATTTT.

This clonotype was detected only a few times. The CDR3 here is CATSRVAGEVQYF. CDR3 in DNA: TGTGCCACCAGCAGGGTAGCGGGAGAGGTGCAGTACTTC. The chain has TRBV15 and TRBJ2-7, with TRBD2 matching 9 bases. Germline-derived CDR1 and CDR2 are LNHNV and YYDKDF (reference sequence). The CDR3 covers 13 residues. V shed 3 bases, J shed 9 bases, and the junction held 6 bases outside the gene matches.

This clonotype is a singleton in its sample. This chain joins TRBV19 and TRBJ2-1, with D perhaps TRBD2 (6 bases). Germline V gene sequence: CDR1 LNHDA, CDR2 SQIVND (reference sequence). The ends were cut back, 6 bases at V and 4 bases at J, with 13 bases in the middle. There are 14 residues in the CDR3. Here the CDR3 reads CASSLIGGYNEQFF. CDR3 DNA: TGTGCCAGTAGCCTTATCGGGGGTTACAATGAGCAGTTCTTC.

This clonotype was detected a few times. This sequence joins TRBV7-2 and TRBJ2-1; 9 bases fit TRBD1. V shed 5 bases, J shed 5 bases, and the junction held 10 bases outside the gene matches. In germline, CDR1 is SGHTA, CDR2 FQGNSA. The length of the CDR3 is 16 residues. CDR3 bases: TGTGCCAGCAGCCCCCCGACAGGGGGTGGTCACAATGAGCAGTTCTTC. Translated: CASSPPTGGGHNEQFF.

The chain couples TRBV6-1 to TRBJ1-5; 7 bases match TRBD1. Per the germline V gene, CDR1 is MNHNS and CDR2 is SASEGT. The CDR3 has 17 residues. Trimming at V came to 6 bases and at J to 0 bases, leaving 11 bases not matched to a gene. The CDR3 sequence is CASSPDRDDYSNQPQHF. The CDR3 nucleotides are TGTGCCAGCAGCCCTGACAGGGACGACTATAGCAATCAGCCCCAGCATTTT.

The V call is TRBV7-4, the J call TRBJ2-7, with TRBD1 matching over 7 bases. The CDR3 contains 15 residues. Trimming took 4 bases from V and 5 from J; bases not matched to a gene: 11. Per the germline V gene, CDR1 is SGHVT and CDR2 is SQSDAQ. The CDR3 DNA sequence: TGTGCCAGCAGCTCCCCCCGCAGGGGGTCCGACGAGCAGTACTTC. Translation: CASSSPRRGSDEQYF.